In this sample, the clone carrying this TCR beta chain turned up once. The source of the sample is a study of T-cell reconstitution after alpha-beta-depleted transplantation in children. Trimming stripped 3 bases from V and 11 bases from J, with 14 bases between. CDR1 is SEHNR and CDR2 is FQNEAQ in the germline V gene (reference sequence). This CDR3 spans 14 amino acids. Unique molecular identifiers were used to barcode this TCRbeta library. MiXCR, applied by TCRdb to the PCR reads, yields one record per CDR3 protein. The sample includes tens of thousands of distinct CDR3 sequences, about a tenth seen only once; the top ten take 20% to 25%.

Source: PBMCs from the stem cell graft donor, taken from the stem cell graft. The sequence was obtained from a human donor who donated a stem cell graft to a child with chronic granulomatous disease. The V and J genes are TRBV7-9 and TRBJ2-6, with D hard to call. CDR3 DNA sequence: TGTGCCAGCAGCTTCTTCTGGCCTGCTCACGTCCTGACTTTC. Encoded protein: CASSFFWPAHVLTF.